What follows are 32 T cell receptor beta chains derived from one specimen sequenced in a study of breast tumors, draining lymph nodes, adjacent tissues (dated by TCRdb to the mid-2010s). The library was made by multiplex PCR. Sequencing was performed on an Illumina HiSeq 2000. In TCRdb, the public reads were trimmed at Q25 with fastp and aligned with MiXCR, with productive beta chains retained. Entries that share a CDR3 protein sequence are merged under the most common genes and DNA. Here the sample has 70,000 to 95,000 distinct CDR3 sequences; around 20% occur a single time. The top ten constitute about 2.4% of the sample. The axillary draining lymph nodes of breast cancer patients were the source of the lymph node samples. Material for sequencing was axillary lymph node tissue. These receptors all come from a female donor with breast cancer. Some clones in this sample may be carry-over from other donors' samples.

In its sample, this clonotype was seen many times. The gene calls are TRBV4-3 and TRBJ1-2; no firm D call. The CDR3 is 14 amino acids. Germline V gene sequence: CDR1 LGHNA, CDR2 YSLEER. V was cut by 0 bases and J by 4 bases, with 9 bases left in between. CDR3 residues: CASSQDAVIYGYTF. The CDR3 coding sequence is TGCGCCAGCAGCCAAGATGCGGTCATCTATGGCTACACCTTC.

The sample holds a few counts of this clonotype. The chain joins TRBV28 to TRBJ1-4; tentative D call: TRBD1 (6 bases). V shed 8 bases and J shed 7 bases, with 14 bases lying between them. The CDR3 spans 13 residues. Per germline, CDR1 MDHEN and CDR2 SYDVKM. The CDR3 spells CASWYRESEKLFF. The DNA of the CDR3 is TGTGCCAGCTGGTACAGGGAGAGTGAAAAACTGTTTTTT.

About this clonotype itself: This could be a read error, since a much larger clone is one nucleotide away. This chain links TRBV7-9 with TRBJ2-1, with D uncertain. The CDR3 length is 13 residues. The V gene's germline CDR1 is SEHNR and CDR2 FQNEAQ (reference sequence). Trimming cost V 5 bases and J 4 bases, with 9 bases left between them. The CDR3 DNA follows: TGTGCCAGCAGCATAGACGCTTACAATGAGCAGTTCTTC. Its translation is CASSIDAYNEQFF.

The table lists this clonotype with a few counts. A much larger clone sits a single nucleotide away, making a read error possible. V is TRBV20-1 and J is TRBJ2-7; TRBD2 matches 8 bases. The CDR3 runs to 15 residues. V lost 6 bases to trimming and J lost 2 bases; unmatched junction nucleotides: 12. CDR1 is DFQATT, CDR2 SNEGSKA, per germline (reference sequence). This CDR3 reads CSAGGGGMSPYEQYF. CDR3 coding DNA: TGCAGTGCCGGGGGGGGCGGGATGAGCCCCTACGAGCAGTACTTC.

This clonotype was recorded many times. The chain joins TRBV4-3 to TRBJ2-1, with D possibly TRBD2 on 5 matching bases. Germline-derived CDR1 and CDR2 are LGHNA and YSLEER. The V end lost 0 bases, the J end lost 7 bases, and 13 bases lay between the germline ends. The CDR3 length is 15 residues. The CDR3 region is CASSQEAARRNEQFF. DNA of the CDR3: TGCGCCAGCAGCCAAGAGGCGGCCAGGAGGAATGAGCAGTTCTTC.

In the case of this clonotype: A clone one base away is much larger, so this may be a read error. The rearrangement joins TRBV6-2 or TRBV6-3 to TRBJ2-1; no clear D gene. CDR1 MNHEY and CDR2 SVGEGT come from the germline V gene. This CDR3 is 15 amino acids long. CDR3 sequence reads: CACRTTRVRDNEQFF. CDR3 nucleotides: TGTGCCTGCAGGACGACAAGGGTACGAGACAATGAGCAGTTCTTC.

This clonotype came up many times. V and J are TRBV7-9 and TRBJ2-1, with unresolved D. V was pared by 1 base and J by 3 bases, with 10 bases between. CDR3 length: 15 amino acids. CDR1 and CDR2 (germline): SEHNR, FQNEAQ (reference sequence). CDR3 DNA sequence: TGTGCCAGCAGCTTAGTAGGGCGCCTCTACAATGAGCAGTTCTTC. This encodes CASSLVGRLYNEQFF. The variable domain in full, completed from reference TRBV7-9 and TRBJ2-1, reads DTGVSQNPRHKITKRGQNVTFRCDPISEHNRLYWYRQTLGQGPEFLTYFQNEAQLEKSRLLSDRFSAERPKGSFSTLEIQRTEQGDSAMYLCASSLVGRLYNEQFFGPGTRLTVL.

This clonotype was counted at least ten times. An end of the junction does not agree with germline; a read error may underlie this. The CDR3 DNA follows: TGTGCCAGCTCCGGGGACAGGGGAACAGACTTC. It yields the protein CASSGDRGTDF. The chain recombines TRBV18 with TRBJ2-7; TRBD1 agrees at 10 bases. The length of the CDR3 is 11 residues. The germline V gene has CDR1 KGHSH and CDR2 LQKENI.

Concerning this clonotype itself: A much larger clone differs from this one at a single base, so this may be a read error. Lacking the conserved final phenylalanine or tryptophan, this CDR3 likely reflects a read error. The gene calls are TRBV27 and TRBJ2-3; D remains ambiguous. Looked up from germline, CDR1 is MNHEY and CDR2 is SMNVEV (reference sequence). The CDR3 length is 14 residues. Trimming removed 3 bases at V and 2 bases at J, with 9 bases between. The CDR3 DNA sequence: TGTGCCAGCAGTTTGAACAGACCCACAGATACGCAGTATCTT. Translation gives CASSLNRPTDTQYL.

This clonotype has ten or more counts. The chain's CDR3 is CASSLQGALSYGYTF. In nucleotides, the CDR3 is TGTGCCAGCAGCTTACAGGGGGCGCTGAGCTATGGCTACACCTTC. V and J are TRBV5-6 and TRBJ1-2, with TRBD1 matching over 9 bases. Germline-derived CDR1 and CDR2 are SGHDT and YYEEEE. The CDR3 has 15 amino acids. V lost 2 bases and J lost 4; bases outside the gene matches: 6.

This clonotype was observed at least ten times. This rearrangement joins TRBV5-8 to TRBJ2-2; 11 positions agree with TRBD2. The CDR3 has 17 residues. Germline CDR1 SGHTS, CDR2 YDEGEE. V dropped 2 bases and J dropped 2; count of bases not matched to a gene: 5. This chain's CDR3 is CASSFASGRINTGELFF. DNA of the CDR3: TGTGCCAGCAGCTTCGCTAGCGGGAGGATAAACACCGGGGAGCTGTTTTTT.

This clonotype has ten or more counts. The rearrangement joins TRBV12-3 or TRBV12-4 to TRBJ2-5; 7 bases fit TRBD1. V dropped 5 bases and J dropped 1; count of bases not matched to a gene: 4. The CDR3 runs 14 residues. CDR3 sequence: CASSTQGVQETQYF. Written as DNA, the CDR3 is TGTGCCAGCAGTACGCAGGGGGTCCAAGAGACCCAGTACTTC.

This clonotype has only a few counts. The CDR3 here is CASSSPPGQETQYF. CDR3 nucleotides: TGTGCCAGCAGCTCCCCCCCCGGCCAAGAGACCCAGTACTTC. The rearrangement links TRBV5-8 to TRBJ2-5; D is undetermined. Trimming stripped 3 bases from V and 1 base from J, with 10 bases between. Germline CDR1 and CDR2: SGHTS and YDEGEE. The CDR3 consists of 14 residues. Variable domain in full (rest from reference TRBV5-8 and TRBJ2-5): EAGVTQSPTHLIKTRGQQATLRCSPISGHTSVYWYQQALGLGLQFLLWYDEGEERNRGNFPPRFSGRQFPNYSSELNVNALELEDSALYLCASSSPPGQETQYFGPGTRLLVL.

This clonotype was counted at least ten times. The rearrangement links TRBV5-1 to TRBJ2-3, with D unresolved. Trimming took off 1 base at V and 4 bases at J, with 10 bases between the two ends. The CDR3 consists of 14 residues. Germline CDR1 is SGHRS and CDR2 is YFSETQ. The CDR3 nucleotides are TGCGCCAGCAGCTTGAGTAGGGTAGCAGATACGCAGTATTTT. Encoded protein: CASSLSRVADTQYF.

This clonotype was recorded many times. This chain connects TRBV6-5 to TRBJ1-5, with a weak D call TRBD1 (6 bases). This CDR3 is built from 13 residues. CDR1 is MNHEY, CDR2 SVGAGI, per germline. Trimming took off 4 bases at V and 6 bases at J, with 10 bases between the two ends. CDR3 nucleotide sequence: TGTGCCAGCAGTTCGCAACAGGGTCAGCCCCAGCATTTT. Translation gives CASSSQQGQPQHF.

This clonotype showed up many times. The chain combines TRBV7-9 with TRBJ2-7; 8 nucleotides agree with TRBD2. The J segment lost 3 bases and the V segment lost 4 bases, leaving 14 bases of the junction unmatched. The CDR3 has 17 residues. Germline values: CDR1 SEHNR, CDR2 FQNEAQ (reference sequence). The CDR3 DNA reads TGTGCCAGCAGCTCCAAATCGGGGGGGACAAGGGACTACGAGCAGTACTTC. This encodes CASSSKSGGTRDYEQYF.

This clonotype came up many times. The rearrangement links TRBV7-9 to TRBJ1-2; D uncertain. The CDR3 is made up of 13 amino acids. CDR1 SEHNR and CDR2 FQNEAQ come from the germline V gene (reference sequence). V lost 0 bases and J 6 bases, leaving 8 bases between the germline ends. DNA for the CDR3: TGTGCCAGCAGCTTAGCGACGGCCAATGGCTACACCTTC. This translates into CASSLATANGYTF.

This clonotype was seen ten or more times. The V call is TRBV6-5, the J call TRBJ2-7, with 7 nucleotides matching TRBD2. V was pared by 5 bases and J by 4 bases, with 26 bases of the junction left unmatched. Germline CDR1 is MNHEY and CDR2 is SVGAGI. CDR3 length: 20 amino acids. The CDR3 DNA is TGTGCCAGCAGTCGCCCGTTTGGGGCCAGCCTGGGAGGCGGGGGATACGAGCAGTACTTC. Its translation is CASSRPFGASLGGGGYEQYF.

In this sample, this clonotype turned up a few times. The chain uses TRBV14 and TRBJ1-4; D not resolved. V was clipped by 4 bases and J by 9 bases, with 12 bases between them. The CDR3 loop spans 13 amino acids. Germline V gene lookup returns CDR1 SGHDN and CDR2 FVKESK. The CDR3 bases are TGTGCCAGCAGCCTCAATCTCGGAAAAAAACTGTTTTTT. This codes for CASSLNLGKKLFF.

This clonotype was picked up a small number of times. The rearrangement joins TRBV20-1 to TRBJ1-1; perhaps TRBD1 as D (6 bases). V was trimmed by 3 bases and J by 3 bases, leaving 14 bases between them. The length of the CDR3 is 14 residues. The germline CDR1 and CDR2 sequences are DFQATT and SNEGSKA (reference sequence). CDR3 in DNA: TGCAGTGCTAGTCGGGGGGCGCGGGACACTGAAGCTTTCTTT. It codes for CSASRGARDTEAFF.

The chain recombines TRBV18 with TRBJ1-4, with D possibly TRBD1 on 5 matching bases. This CDR3 is 14 amino acids long. CDR1 is KGHSH, CDR2 LQKENI, per germline. Trimming left V 3 bases short and J 5 bases short, with 10 bases between. In DNA form, the CDR3 reads TGTGCCAGCTCACCGGGCAGGGTCAATGAAAAACTGTTTTTT. Protein sequence: CASSPGRVNEKLFF. The full variable domain, with the rest looked up from reference TRBV18 and TRBJ1-4, is NAGVMQNPRHLVRRRGQEARLRCSPMKGHSHVYWYRQLPEEGLKFMVYLQKENIIDESGMPKERFSAEFPKEGPSILRIQQVVRGDSAAYFCASSPGRVNEKLFFGSGTQLSVL.

This clonotype was detected many times. V is TRBV10-3 and J is TRBJ2-3; D tentatively reads TRBD1 or TRBD2 (5 bases each). Germline CDR1 is ENHRY and CDR2 is SYGVKD. Trimming took off 8 bases at V and 2 bases at J, with 11 bases between the two ends. The CDR3 covers 13 residues. This CDR3 is CAIRDGHTDTQYF. The CDR3 DNA reads TGTGCCATCCGGGACGGCCACACAGATACGCAGTATTTT.

This clonotype was seen a few times. This chain connects TRBV11-2 to TRBJ1-2, with D maybe TRBD1 (5 bases). This CDR3 is built from 12 residues. Per the germline V gene, CDR1 is SGHAT and CDR2 is FQNNGV. Trimming left V 5 bases short and J 8 bases short, with 12 bases between. The CDR3 DNA is TGTGCCAGCAGCGGCCGGGGCGGCGGCTACACCTTC. It specifies CASSGRGGGYTF.

This clonotype was picked up many times. The chain links TRBV12-3 or TRBV12-4 to TRBJ2-1; the D is unclear. This CDR3 region has 12 residues. V lost 2 bases, J lost 5 bases, and 4 bases lay in between. DNA of the CDR3: TGTGCCAGCAGTTTAATGAACAATGAGCAGTTCTTC. Its protein is CASSLMNNEQFF.

This clonotype occurred many times. The V call is TRBV11-3, the J call TRBJ2-1; 9 bases are a match to TRBD1. Germline CDR1 and CDR2: SGHNT and YENEEA. The CDR3 length is 16 residues. V lost 4 bases and J lost 9; bases outside the gene matches: 13. The CDR3 region has the DNA TGTGCCAGCAGCTCACAGGGACAGGGTCGTTTGGGTGAGCAGTTCTTC. It codes for CASSSQGQGRLGEQFF.

Many counts were recorded for this clonotype. V usage is TRBV5-1 and J usage is TRBJ2-7; 9 bases are shared with TRBD1. CDR3 length: 16 residues. The germline V gene encodes CDR1 SGHRS and CDR2 YFSETQ. The J segment lost 3 bases and the V segment lost 3 bases, leaving 10 bases of the junction unmatched. The CDR3 bases are TGCGCCAGCAGCTCATCCGGAACGGGACAGGGCTACGAGCAGTACTTC. It is translated as CASSSSGTGQGYEQYF.

The table lists this clonotype with many counts. This chain links TRBV19 with TRBJ2-1; 12 nucleotides align to TRBD2. CDR3 length: 15 amino acids. Germline V gene lookup returns CDR1 LNHDA and CDR2 SQIVND (reference sequence). Trimming cost V 5 bases and J 7 bases; bases outside gene matches: 6. CDR3 coding DNA: TGTGCCAGTAGTTCTTGGACTAGCGGGATTAATGAGCAGTTCTTC. Its translation: CASSSWTSGINEQFF.

In this sample, this clonotype turned up many times. This rearrangement joins TRBV20-1 to TRBJ2-1; possibly TRBD1 for D (7 bases). Germline assignment: CDR1 DFQATT and CDR2 SNEGSKA (reference sequence). The CDR3 runs to 15 residues. V was shortened by 7 bases and J by 9 bases, with 25 bases between the two germline ends. DNA of the CDR3: TGCAGTGTCCCCCGTAGGGGACAGATGGGAGGTGAGCAGTTCTTC. This codes for CSVPRRGQMGGEQFF.

In this sample, this clonotype turned up many times. The chain employs TRBV7-8 and TRBJ2-7; either TRBD1 or TRBD2 may supply D (6 bases each). The CDR3 is made up of 17 amino acids. The V and J ends lost 3 bases and 2 bases respectively, with 20 bases between them. Germline lookup yields CDR1 SGHVS and CDR2 FQNEAQ. In DNA form, the CDR3 reads TGTGCCAGCAGCTTTAAAACAACAGGGACTCGCACCTACGAGCAGTACTTC. Translating gives CASSFKTTGTRTYEQYF. Full variable domain (missing parts from reference TRBV7-8 and TRBJ2-7): GAGVSQSPRYKVAKRGQDVALRCDPISGHVSLFWYQQALGQGPEFLTYFQNEAQLDKSGLPSDRFFAERPEGSVSTLKIQRTQQEDSAVYLCASSFKTTGTRTYEQYFGPGTRLTVT.

This clonotype was observed at least ten times. This rearrangement joins TRBV7-2 to TRBJ2-7, with 8 bases identical to TRBD2. V lost 1 base, J lost 0 bases, and 14 bases stayed unmatched. This CDR3 is built from 19 residues. Germline V gene sequence: CDR1 SGHTA, CDR2 FQGNSA. CDR3 nucleotides: TGTGCCAGCAGCTTAGTGGGGGGACTAGGGGGTGCTTACTCCTACGAGCAGTACTTC. It specifies CASSLVGGLGGAYSYEQYF.

This clonotype is a singleton in its sample. The V and J genes are TRBV3-1 and TRBJ2-7; 9 bases match TRBD2. This CDR3 is built from 17 residues. V shed 0 bases, J shed 7 bases, and the junction held 13 bases outside the gene matches. Germline-derived CDR1 and CDR2 are LGHDT and YNNKEL (reference sequence). Here the CDR3 reads CASSQDQSGGRAGEQYF. CDR3 in DNA: TGTGCCAGCAGCCAAGATCAATCTGGCGGGAGGGCCGGGGAGCAGTACTTC.

This clonotype was counted at least ten times. The chain carries TRBV2 and TRBJ2-7; 13 bases line up with TRBD2. Germline V gene data show CDR1 as SNHLY and CDR2 as FYNNEI. The CDR3 totals 14 residues. The V segment lost 7 bases and the J segment 9 bases; nucleotides outside the gene matches: 9. The CDR3, as DNA: TGTGCCAGCACTTCACGGACTAGCGGGAGCCGGCAGTACTTC. Protein sequence: CASTSRTSGSRQYF.